A selection of T cell receptor beta chains follows, all from one sample in a study of radiation and T cells in renal cell carcinoma. TCRdb's copy holds only in-frame clones and misses some; the assay was immunoSEQ multiplex PCR. The table lists about 130,000 clones, more than 70% of them singletons. The sample consisted of blood, taken from a patient whose treatment included radiotherapy and nephrectomy. Receptor source: a woman in her sixties or seventies with renal cell carcinoma. Both conserved end residues are part of each CDR3. A D gene is named only where the DNA matches it firmly.

V	D	J	CDR3	DNA
TRBV6-1	TRBD1	TRBJ1-1	CASSRRQGGTEAFF	TGTGCCAGCAGCCGAAGACAGGGCGGCACTGAAGCTTTCTTT
TRBV4-3	TRBD1	TRBJ1-4	CASSHSLPGGTGNEKLFF	TGCGCCAGCAGCCACTCATTACCGGGGGGGACAGGTAATGAAAAACTGTTTTTT
TRBV18	TRBD1	TRBJ2-2	CASSPRQGASTGELFF	TGTGCCAGCTCACCACGTCAGGGGGCTTCCACCGGGGAGCTGTTTTTT
TRBV7-8	-	TRBJ2-1	CASSPDNEQFF	TGTGCCAGCAGCCCCGACAATGAGCAGTTCTTC
TRBV29-1	-	TRBJ1-2	CSDLGLNYGYTF	TGCAGCGACCTTGGGCTTAACTATGGCTACACCTTC
TRBV4-3	-	TRBJ2-3	CASSQSVIGTDTQYF	TGCGCCAGCAGCCAAAGCGTCATAGGCACAGATACGCAGTATTTT
TRBV6-1	TRBD1	TRBJ1-5	CASSEGTGGQPQHF	TGTGCCAGCAGTGAAGGGACAGGGGGGCAGCCCCAGCATTTT
TRBV5-1	-	TRBJ1-1	CASSVEAGADTEAFF	TGCGCCAGCAGCGTGGAGGCAGGGGCGGACACTGAAGCTTTCTTT
TRBV30	-	TRBJ2-6	CAWTRGIDVLTF	TGTGCCTGGACCAGGGGCATCGACGTCCTGACTTTC
TRBV30	TRBD2	TRBJ2-7	CAWSNSGFTSYEQYF	TGTGCCTGGAGCAATAGCGGGTTCACATCCTACGAGCAGTACTTC
TRBV14	TRBD1	TRBJ1-1	CASSYGQVSNTEAFF	TGTGCCAGCAGCTACGGACAGGTATCGAACACTGAAGCTTTCTTT
TRBV6-1	-	TRBJ1-2	CASSGELGAGKGYTF	TGTGCCAGCAGTGGGGAATTAGGGGCAGGGAAAGGCTACACCTTC
TRBV28	-	TRBJ1-5	CASSLGAYQPQHF	TGTGCCAGCAGTTTAGGGGCATATCAGCCCCAGCATTTT
TRBV6-4	-	TRBJ1-2	CASSERGEGAAYGYTF	TGTGCCAGCAGTGAAAGGGGAGAAGGGGCGGCCTATGGCTACACCTTC
TRBV9	TRBD1	TRBJ2-1	CASSVNPGQGASEQFF	TGTGCCAGCAGCGTAAATCCAGGACAGGGGGCGAGTGAGCAGTTCTTC
TRBV6-1	TRBD2	TRBJ2-7	CASSAFRPGLAGEQYF	TGTGCCAGCAGTGCCTTTCGTCCGGGACTAGCGGGCGAGCAGTACTTC
TRBV9	-	TRBJ1-4	CASSVASYNEKLFF	TGTGCCAGCAGCGTGGCCAGCTATAATGAAAAACTGTTTTTT
TRBV6-5	TRBD1	TRBJ2-7	CASSLAGQGEGEQYF	TGTGCCAGCAGTTTGGCGGGACAGGGAGAAGGCGAGCAGTACTTC